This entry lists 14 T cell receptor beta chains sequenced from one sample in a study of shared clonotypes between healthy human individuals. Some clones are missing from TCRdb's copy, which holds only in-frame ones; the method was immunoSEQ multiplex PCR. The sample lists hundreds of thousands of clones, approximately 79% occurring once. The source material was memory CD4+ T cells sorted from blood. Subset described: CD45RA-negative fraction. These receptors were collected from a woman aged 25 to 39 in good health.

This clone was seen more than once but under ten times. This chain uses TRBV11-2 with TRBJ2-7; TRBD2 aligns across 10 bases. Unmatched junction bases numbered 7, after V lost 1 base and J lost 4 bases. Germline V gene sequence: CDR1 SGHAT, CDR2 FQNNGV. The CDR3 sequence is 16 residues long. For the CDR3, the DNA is TGTGCCAGCAGCTTAGGTCTAGCGGGAGCTGGTTACGAGCAGTACTTC. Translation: CASSLGLAGAGYEQYF.

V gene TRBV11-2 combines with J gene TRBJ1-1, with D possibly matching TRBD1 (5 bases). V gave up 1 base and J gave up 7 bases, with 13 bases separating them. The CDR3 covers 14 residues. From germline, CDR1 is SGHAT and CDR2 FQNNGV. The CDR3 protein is CASSLGGSRGEAFF. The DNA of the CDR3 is TGTGCCAGCAGCTTAGGGGGGTCCCGGGGTGAAGCTTTCTTT.

The CDR3 loop reads CASSSTGGSSETQYF. In DNA, the CDR3 is TGTGCCAGCAGCAGTACAGGGGGCTCTTCCGAGACCCAGTACTTC. V usage is TRBV9 and J usage is TRBJ2-5; 9 nucleotides align to TRBD1. Germline V gene data show CDR1 as SGDLS and CDR2 as YYNGEE. V lost 4 bases and J lost 5; bases outside the gene matches: 9. There are 15 residues in the CDR3.

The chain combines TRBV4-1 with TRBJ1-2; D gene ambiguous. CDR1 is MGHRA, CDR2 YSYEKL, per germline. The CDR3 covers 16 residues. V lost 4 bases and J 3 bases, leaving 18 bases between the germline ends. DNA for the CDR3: TGCGCCAGCAGCCCGGCTCCGCGCCTCCGGGACTATGGCTACACCTTC. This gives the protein CASSPAPRLRDYGYTF.

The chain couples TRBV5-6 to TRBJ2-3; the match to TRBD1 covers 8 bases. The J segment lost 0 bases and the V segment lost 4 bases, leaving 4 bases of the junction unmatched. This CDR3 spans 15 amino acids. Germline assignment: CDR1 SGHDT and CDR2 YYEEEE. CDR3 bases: TGTGCCAGCAGCCCGGGGACAGGAAGCACAGATACGCAGTATTTT. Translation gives CASSPGTGSTDTQYF.

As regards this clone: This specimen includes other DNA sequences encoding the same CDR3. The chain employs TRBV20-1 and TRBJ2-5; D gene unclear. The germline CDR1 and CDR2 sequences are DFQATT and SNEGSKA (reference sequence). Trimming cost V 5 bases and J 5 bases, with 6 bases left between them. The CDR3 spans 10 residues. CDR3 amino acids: CSAVRETQYF. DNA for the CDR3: TGCAGTGCTGTAAGGGAGACCCAGTACTTC.

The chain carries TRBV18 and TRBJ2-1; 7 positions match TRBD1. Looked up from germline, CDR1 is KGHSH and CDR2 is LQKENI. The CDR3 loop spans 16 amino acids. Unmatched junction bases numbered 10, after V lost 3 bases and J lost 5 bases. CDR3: CASSPRQGGGNNEQFF. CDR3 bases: TGTGCCAGCTCACCTAGACAGGGTGGTGGAAACAATGAGCAGTTCTTC.

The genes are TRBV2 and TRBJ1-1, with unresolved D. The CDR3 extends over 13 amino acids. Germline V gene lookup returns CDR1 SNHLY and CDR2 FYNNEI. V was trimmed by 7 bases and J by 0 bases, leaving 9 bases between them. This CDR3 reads CASTVGLNTEAFF. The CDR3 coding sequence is TGTGCCAGCACTGTTGGGCTGAACACTGAAGCTTTCTTT.

CDR3 coding DNA: TGTGCCAGTAGTATCGGACTAGCGGGAGTGTTCTTC. Protein sequence: CASSIGLAGVFF. V usage is TRBV19 and J usage is TRBJ2-1, with 13 bases that match TRBD2. This CDR3 is 12 amino acids long. Germline trimming cut 3 bases from V and 15 bases from J; bases unmatched to any gene: 2. Germline assignment: CDR1 LNHDA and CDR2 SQIVND (reference sequence). Supplemented by reference TRBV19 and TRBJ2-1, the full variable domain reads DGGITQSPKYLFRKEGQNVTLSCEQNLNHDAMYWYRQDPGQGLRLIYYSQIVNDFQKGDIAEGYSVSREKKESFPLTVTSAQKNPTAFYLCASSIGLAGVFFGPGTRLTVL.

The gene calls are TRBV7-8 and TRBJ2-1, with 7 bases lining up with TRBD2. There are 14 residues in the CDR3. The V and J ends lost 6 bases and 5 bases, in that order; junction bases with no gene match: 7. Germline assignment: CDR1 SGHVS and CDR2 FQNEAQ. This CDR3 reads CASRPRLAHNEQFF. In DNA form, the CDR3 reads TGTGCCAGCAGGCCTCGACTAGCCCACAATGAGCAGTTCTTC.

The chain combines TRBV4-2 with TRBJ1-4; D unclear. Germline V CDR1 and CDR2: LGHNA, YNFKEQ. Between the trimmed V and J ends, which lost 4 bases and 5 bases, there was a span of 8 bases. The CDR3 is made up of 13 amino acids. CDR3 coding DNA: TGTGCCAGCAGCCCAAGCAGAAATGAAAAACTGTTTTTT. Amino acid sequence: CASSPSRNEKLFF.

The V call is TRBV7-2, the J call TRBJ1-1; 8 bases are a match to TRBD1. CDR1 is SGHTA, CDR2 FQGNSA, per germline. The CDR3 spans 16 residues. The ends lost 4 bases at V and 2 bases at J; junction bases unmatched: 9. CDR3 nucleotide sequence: TGTGCCAGCAGCTCCAAGACAGGGGCGCCAAACACTGAAGCTTTCTTT. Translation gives CASSSKTGAPNTEAFF.

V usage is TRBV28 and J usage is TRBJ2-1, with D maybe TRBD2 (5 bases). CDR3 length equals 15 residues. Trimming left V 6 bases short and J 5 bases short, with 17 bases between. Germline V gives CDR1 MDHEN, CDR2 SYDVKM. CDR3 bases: TGTGCCAGCAGGCGAGAGCGGCTAGTCGACAATGAGCAGTTCTTC. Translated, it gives CASRRERLVDNEQFF.

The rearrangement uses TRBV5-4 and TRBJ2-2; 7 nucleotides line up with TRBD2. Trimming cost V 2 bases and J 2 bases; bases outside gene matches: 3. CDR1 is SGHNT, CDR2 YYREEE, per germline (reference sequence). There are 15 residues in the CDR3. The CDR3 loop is CASSLEAGNTGELFF. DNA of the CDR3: TGTGCCAGCAGCTTAGAAGCGGGAAACACCGGGGAGCTGTTTTTT.